The 20 T cell receptor beta chains in this list originate from one sample, sequenced in a study of cytomegalovirus exposure and HLA in healthy donors. The PCR contained 60 Vbeta and 13 Jbeta primers. Using immunoSEQ multiplex PCR, the repertoire was profiled, and TCRdb retains in-frame clones only, with some absent. The sample holds about 97,000 clones, roughly four fifths seen once. Sequenced: PBMCs. Receptors originate from a man in his forties or fifties in good health and CMV-seronegative.

This rearrangement joins TRBV7-9 to TRBJ2-7; perhaps TRBD1 as D (6 bases). Germline-derived CDR1 and CDR2 are SEHNR and FQNEAQ (reference sequence). V dropped 2 bases and J dropped 4 bases, with 18 bases sitting between them. The CDR3 is 16 amino acids. CDR3 nucleotides: TGTGCCAGCAGCTTAACCGGGAACAGGGTTGAATACGAGCAGTACTTC. Its protein is CASSLTGNRVEYEQYF. Looking up the rest from reference TRBV7-9 and TRBJ2-7 gives the full variable domain: DTGVSQNPRHKITKRGQNVTFRCDPISEHNRLYWYRQTLGQGPEFLTYFQNEAQLEKSRLLSDRFSAERPKGSFSTLEIQRTEQGDSAMYLCASSLTGNRVEYEQYFGPGTRLTVT.

This clone was seen once. The chain recombines TRBV7-9 with TRBJ2-2; the match to TRBD1 covers 8 bases. Germline V gene sequence: CDR1 SEHNR, CDR2 FQNEAQ (reference sequence). CDR3 length: 14 amino acids. The ends lost 6 bases at V and 5 bases at J; junction bases unmatched: 5. CDR3 loop: CASRQGANTGELFF. Written as DNA, the CDR3 is TGTGCCAGCAGGCAGGGGGCCAATACCGGGGAGCTGTTTTTT. Looking up the rest from reference TRBV7-9 and TRBJ2-2 gives the full variable domain: DTGVSQNPRHKITKRGQNVTFRCDPISEHNRLYWYRQTLGQGPEFLTYFQNEAQLEKSRLLSDRFSAERPKGSFSTLEIQRTEQGDSAMYLCASRQGANTGELFFGEGSRLTVL.

This chain links TRBV10-1 with TRBJ2-7; 8 bases are shared with TRBD1. This CDR3 region has 12 residues. The V gene's germline CDR1 is WNHNN and CDR2 SYGVQD (reference sequence). Losses at the gene ends were 10 bases for V and 9 bases for J; bases not matched to a gene: 11. The CDR3 DNA is TGCGCCATTACTAACAGGGGGACGGGGCAGTACTTC. Protein product: CAITNRGTGQYF.

A few counts support this clone. The chain carries TRBV11-2 and TRBJ2-7, with 10 bases identical to TRBD1. The trim removed 1 base at V and 2 bases at J, leaving 8 bases unmatched. The CDR3 has 17 residues. In germline, CDR1 is SGHAT, CDR2 FQNNGV. The CDR3 spells CASSLGTGGPGTYEQYF. The CDR3 nucleotides are TGTGCCAGCAGCTTAGGGACAGGGGGTCCGGGAACCTACGAGCAGTACTTC.

This clone occurred a few times. One junction end disagrees with the germline gene, perhaps due to a read error. This chain uses TRBV19 with TRBJ2-1, with D possibly TRBD2 on 5 matching bases. This CDR3 is 13 amino acids long. Germline lookup yields CDR1 LNHDA and CDR2 SQIVND (reference sequence). The CDR3 DNA follows: TGTGCCAGTAGTATGAGACTATACAATGAGCGGTTCTTC. Translating gives CASSMRLYNERFF.

This chain joins TRBV5-1 and TRBJ2-2; D is possibly TRBD1 (5 bases). In germline, CDR1 is SGHRS, CDR2 YFSETQ. V lost 5 bases and J lost 1, with 9 bases in between. CDR3 size: 14 residues. The CDR3 DNA sequence: TGCGCCAGCAGAGAGGACATGAACACCGGGGAGCTGTTTTTT. It translates to CASREDMNTGELFF.

The J gene is TRBJ1-1, the V gene TRBV5-1; no definite D call. The CDR3 contains 15 residues. Per germline, CDR1 SGHRS and CDR2 YFSETQ. V shed 3 bases and J shed 2 bases, with 14 bases lying between them. The CDR3 DNA follows: TGCGCCAGCAGCTCCCAATGGGCGTCCAACACTGAAGCTTTCTTT. It specifies CASSSQWASNTEAFF.

This sequence joins TRBV18 and TRBJ2-3, with 9 bases identical to TRBD2. This CDR3 is built from 16 residues. V was clipped by 2 bases and J by 6 bases; unmatched bases: 9. The V gene's germline CDR1 is KGHSH and CDR2 LQKENI. DNA for the CDR3: TGTGCCAGCTCACCAGCTAGCGGGGCACAAAGGGATACGCAGTATTTT. Amino acids: CASSPASGAQRDTQYF.

This chain uses TRBV7-8 with TRBJ2-5, with 10 positions matching TRBD2. Germline CDR1 and CDR2: SGHVS and FQNEAQ. Trimming took 4 bases from V and 6 from J; bases not matched to a gene: 11. The CDR3 runs to 16 residues. The CDR3 DNA follows: TGTGCCAGCAGCTCAGCGGTAGCGGGGGGCGGGCAGACCCAGTACTTC. Its protein product is CASSSAVAGGGQTQYF.

The chain joins TRBV27 to TRBJ2-5; D gene uncertain. V gave up 0 bases and J gave up 13 bases, with 15 bases separating them. The CDR3 sequence is 13 residues long. Per germline, CDR1 MNHEY and CDR2 SMNVEV (reference sequence). CDR3: CASSLSPDLPGYF. As DNA, the CDR3 is TGTGCCAGCAGTTTATCCCCTGATCTTCCAGGGTACTTC.

Concerning this clone itself: At one end, the junction sequence differs from germline, possibly due to a read error. The chain links TRBV27 to TRBJ1-2, with unresolved D. CDR3 length equals 13 residues. CDR1 is MNHEY, CDR2 SMNVEV, per germline (reference sequence). This CDR3 is CASSPTEGYDYTF. The CDR3 coding sequence is TGTGCCAGCAGTCCTACAGAGGGCTATGACTACACCTTC.

V gene TRBV2 combines with J gene TRBJ2-1; D possibly corresponds to TRBD2 (5 bases). CDR1 is SNHLY and CDR2 is FYNNEI in the germline V gene. The V and J ends lost 4 bases and 4 bases respectively, with 5 bases between them. The CDR3 has 12 amino acids. The CDR3 sequence: CASSGGYNEQFF. For the CDR3, the DNA is TGTGCCAGCAGTGGAGGGTACAATGAGCAGTTCTTC.

This chain joins TRBV27 and TRBJ1-5; D is unclear. Per the germline V gene, CDR1 is MNHEY and CDR2 is SMNVEV (reference sequence). The CDR3 contains 13 residues. Trimming cost V 5 bases and J 7 bases, with 12 bases left between them. The CDR3 DNA reads as TGTGCCAGCAGTCCATCCCGGGAACAGCCCCAGCATTTT. Its protein is CASSPSREQPQHF.

This clone was found a few times. This sequence joins TRBV30 and TRBJ2-1, with D possibly being TRBD2 (5 bases). The CDR3 has 15 residues. CDR1 and CDR2 from the germline V gene are GTSNPN and SVGIG (reference sequence). The germline V and J ends were trimmed by 0 bases and 10 bases, with 19 bases remaining between them. The CDR3 spells CAWSVLEGAKDEQFF. For the CDR3, the DNA is TGTGCCTGGAGTGTACTCGAGGGAGCTAAGGACGAGCAGTTCTTC. The full variable domain, with the rest looked up from reference TRBV30 and TRBJ2-1, is SQTIHQWPATLVQPVGSPLSLECTVEGTSNPNLYWYRQAAGRGLQLLFYSVGIGQISSEVPQNLSASRPQDRQFILSSKKLLLSDSGFYLCAWSVLEGAKDEQFFGPGTRLTVL.

This chain links TRBV7-3 with TRBJ2-3; 8 bases align to TRBD1. CDR3 length equals 15 residues. Germline CDR1 reads SGHTA; CDR2 reads FQGTGA. The J segment lost 1 base and the V segment lost 5 bases, leaving 5 bases of the junction unmatched. CDR3 protein: CASSQVGQGTDTQYF. The DNA of the CDR3 is TGTGCCAGCAGCCAAGTGGGACAGGGCACAGATACGCAGTATTTT.

This clone was observed a single time. The chain carries TRBV9 and TRBJ2-7, with D unclear. This CDR3 is 15 amino acids long. The V end lost 0 bases, the J end lost 3 bases, and 13 bases lay between the germline ends. In germline, CDR1 is SGDLS, CDR2 YYNGEE. CDR3 sequence: CASSVGYEPFYEQYF. CDR3 sequence (DNA): TGTGCCAGCAGCGTAGGGTACGAGCCATTCTACGAGCAGTACTTC.

The chain's CDR3 is CASSFRPGSGYEQYF. DNA of the CDR3: TGTGCCAGCAGTTTCCGGCCAGGGTCGGGCTACGAGCAGTACTTC. J is TRBJ2-7 and V is TRBV27; possible D gene TRBD1, 5 bases. Deletions cut 3 bases from V and 3 bases from J, with 15 bases between. The CDR3 contains 15 residues. From germline, CDR1 is MNHEY and CDR2 SMNVEV (reference sequence).

J is TRBJ1-1 and V is TRBV10-3; 7 positions match TRBD1. Germline V gene data show CDR1 as ENHRY and CDR2 as SYGVKD. This CDR3 is 18 amino acids long. Germline trimming cut 10 bases from V and 1 base from J; bases unmatched to any gene: 21. CDR3 bases: TGTGCCACGCGTTCGGCAACAGGGGAAGGGAAGGGGAACACTGAAGCTTTCTTT. Translated, it gives CATRSATGEGKGNTEAFF.

This clone was seen many times. The rearrangement uses TRBV5-1 and TRBJ2-3; 13 bases agree with TRBD2. This CDR3 region has 17 residues. Looked up from germline, CDR1 is SGHRS and CDR2 is YFSETQ. The J segment lost 4 bases and the V segment lost 4 bases, leaving 9 bases of the junction unmatched. This CDR3 reads CASSPGLAGVVADTQYF. In DNA form, the CDR3 reads TGCGCCAGCAGCCCCGGACTAGCGGGAGTAGTTGCAGATACGCAGTATTTT.

This chain uses TRBV4-1 with TRBJ1-5; 8 bases agree with TRBD1. V lost 3 bases and J lost 4; bases outside the gene matches: 5. The CDR3 is 15 residues long. From germline, CDR1 is MGHRA and CDR2 YSYEKL. This chain's CDR3 is CASSQDRDQNQPQHF. In nucleotides, the CDR3 is TGCGCCAGCAGCCAGGACAGGGATCAAAATCAGCCCCAGCATTTT.